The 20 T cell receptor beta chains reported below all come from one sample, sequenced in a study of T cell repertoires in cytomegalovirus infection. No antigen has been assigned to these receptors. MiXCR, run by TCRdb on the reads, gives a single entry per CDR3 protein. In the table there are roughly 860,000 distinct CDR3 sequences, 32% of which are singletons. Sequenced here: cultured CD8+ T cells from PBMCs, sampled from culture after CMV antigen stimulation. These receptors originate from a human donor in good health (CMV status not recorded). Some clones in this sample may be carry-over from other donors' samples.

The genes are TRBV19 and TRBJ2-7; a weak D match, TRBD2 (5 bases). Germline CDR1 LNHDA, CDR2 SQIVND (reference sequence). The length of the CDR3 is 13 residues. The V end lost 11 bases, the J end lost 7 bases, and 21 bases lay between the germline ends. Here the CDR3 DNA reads TGTGCCGCCGGAGACCCGAGATCGGGGGAGCAGTACGTC. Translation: CAAGDPRSGEQYV.

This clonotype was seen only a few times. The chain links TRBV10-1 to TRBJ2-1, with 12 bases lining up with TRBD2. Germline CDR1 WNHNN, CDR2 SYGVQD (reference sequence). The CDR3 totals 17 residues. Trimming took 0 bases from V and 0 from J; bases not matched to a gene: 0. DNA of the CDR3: TGCGCCAGCAGTGAGTCGACTAGCGGGGGCTCCTACAATGAGCAGTTCTTC. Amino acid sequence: CASSESTSGGSYNEQFF.

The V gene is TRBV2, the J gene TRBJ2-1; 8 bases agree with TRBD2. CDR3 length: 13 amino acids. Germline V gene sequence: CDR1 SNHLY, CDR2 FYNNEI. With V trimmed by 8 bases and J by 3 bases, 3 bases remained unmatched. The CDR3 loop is CASRTSFYNEQFF. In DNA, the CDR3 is TGTGCCAGCCGGACTAGCTTCTACAATGAGCAGTTCTTC.

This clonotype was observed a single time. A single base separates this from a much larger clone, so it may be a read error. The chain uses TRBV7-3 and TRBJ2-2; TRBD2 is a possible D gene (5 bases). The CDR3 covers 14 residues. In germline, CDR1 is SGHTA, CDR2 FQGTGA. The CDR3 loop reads CASSPGWNTGEMFF. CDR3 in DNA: TGTGCCAGCAGCCCCGGGTGGAACACCGGGGAGATGTTTTTT.

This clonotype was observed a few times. The CDR3 protein is CASSFGGGDSYEQYV. CDR3 bases: TGTGCCAGCAGCTTCGGCGGGGGCGACTCCTACGAGCAGTACGTC. The J gene is TRBJ2-7, the V gene TRBV7-9; TRBD2 is a possible D gene (7 bases). V gave up 3 bases and J gave up 0 bases, with 12 bases separating them. The germline V gene encodes CDR1 SEHNR and CDR2 FQNEAQ (reference sequence). The CDR3 runs 15 residues.

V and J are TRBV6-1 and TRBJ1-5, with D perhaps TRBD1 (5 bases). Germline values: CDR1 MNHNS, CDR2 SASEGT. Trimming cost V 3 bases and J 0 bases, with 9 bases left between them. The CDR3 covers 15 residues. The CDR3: CASSDRGNSNQPQHF. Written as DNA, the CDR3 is TGTGCCAGCAGTGATAGGGGCAATAGCAATCAGCCCCAGCATTTT.

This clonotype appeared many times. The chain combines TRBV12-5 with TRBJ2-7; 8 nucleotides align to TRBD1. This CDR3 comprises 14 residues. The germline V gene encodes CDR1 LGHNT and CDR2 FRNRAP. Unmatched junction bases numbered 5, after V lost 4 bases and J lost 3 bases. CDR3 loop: CASGSTGAFYEQYF. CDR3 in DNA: TGTGCTAGTGGTTCGACAGGGGCTTTCTACGAGCAGTACTTC.

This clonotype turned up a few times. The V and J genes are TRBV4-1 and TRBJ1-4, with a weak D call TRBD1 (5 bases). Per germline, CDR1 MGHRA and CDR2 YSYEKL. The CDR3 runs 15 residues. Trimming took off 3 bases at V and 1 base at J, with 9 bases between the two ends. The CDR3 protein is CASSHPGETNEKLFF. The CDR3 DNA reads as TGCGCCAGCAGCCACCCGGGGGAAACTAATGAAAAACTGTTTTTT.

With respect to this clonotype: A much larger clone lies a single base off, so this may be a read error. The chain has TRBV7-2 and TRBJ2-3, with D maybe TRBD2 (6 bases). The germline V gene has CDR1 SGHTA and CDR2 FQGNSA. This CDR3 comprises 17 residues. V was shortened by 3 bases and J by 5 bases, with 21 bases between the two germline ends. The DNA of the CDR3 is TGTGCCAGCAGCTTTAATCGGGGGTTTCACGAAGGAGATACGCAGTATTTT. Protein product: CASSFNRGFHEGDTQYF.

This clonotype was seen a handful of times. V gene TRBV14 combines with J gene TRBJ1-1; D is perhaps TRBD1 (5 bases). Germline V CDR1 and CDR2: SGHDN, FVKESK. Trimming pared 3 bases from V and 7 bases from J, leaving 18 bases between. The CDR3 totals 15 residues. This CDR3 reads CASSHPASWRGEAFF. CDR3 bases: TGTGCCAGCAGCCATCCCGCGTCTTGGAGGGGTGAAGCTTTCTTT.

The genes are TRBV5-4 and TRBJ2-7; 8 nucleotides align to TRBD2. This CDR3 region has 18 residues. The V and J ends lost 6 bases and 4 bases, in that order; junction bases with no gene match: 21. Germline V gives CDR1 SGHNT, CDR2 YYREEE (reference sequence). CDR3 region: CASIGSQVERGPGYEQYF. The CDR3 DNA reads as TGTGCCAGCATCGGCTCCCAGGTCGAGCGGGGGCCAGGTTACGAGCAGTACTTC. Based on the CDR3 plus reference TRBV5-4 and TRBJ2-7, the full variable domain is ETGVTQSPTHLIKTRGQQVTLRCSSQSGHNTVSWYQQALGQGPQFIFQYYREEENGRGNFPPRFSGLQFPNYSSELNVNALELDDSALYLCASIGSQVERGPGYEQYFGPGTRLTVT.

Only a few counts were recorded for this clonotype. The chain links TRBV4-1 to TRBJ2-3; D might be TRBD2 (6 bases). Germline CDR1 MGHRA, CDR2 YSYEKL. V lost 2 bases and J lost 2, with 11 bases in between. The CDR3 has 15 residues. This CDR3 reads CASSQWGGDTDTQYF. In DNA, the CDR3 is TGCGCCAGCAGCCAATGGGGCGGGGACACAGATACGCAGTATTTT.

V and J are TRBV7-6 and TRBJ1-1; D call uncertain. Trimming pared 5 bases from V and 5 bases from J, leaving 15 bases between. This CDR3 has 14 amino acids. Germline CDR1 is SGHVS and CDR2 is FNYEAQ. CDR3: CASSPLPGGTEAFF. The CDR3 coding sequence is TGTGCCAGCAGCCCGCTCCCCGGTGGGACTGAAGCTTTCTTT. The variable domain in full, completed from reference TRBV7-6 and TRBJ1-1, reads GAGVSQSPRYKVTKRGQDVALRCDPISGHVSLYWYRQALGQGPEFLTYFNYEAQQDKSGLPNDRFSAERPEGSISTLTIQRTEQRDSAMYRCASSPLPGGTEAFFGQGTRLTVV.

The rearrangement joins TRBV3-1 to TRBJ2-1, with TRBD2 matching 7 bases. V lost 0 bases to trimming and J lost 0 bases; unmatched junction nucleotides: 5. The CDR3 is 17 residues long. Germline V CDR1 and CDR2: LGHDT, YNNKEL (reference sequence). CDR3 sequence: CASSQESGVSSYNEQFF. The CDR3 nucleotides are TGTGCCAGCAGCCAAGAGAGCGGGGTAAGCTCCTACAATGAGCAGTTCTTC.

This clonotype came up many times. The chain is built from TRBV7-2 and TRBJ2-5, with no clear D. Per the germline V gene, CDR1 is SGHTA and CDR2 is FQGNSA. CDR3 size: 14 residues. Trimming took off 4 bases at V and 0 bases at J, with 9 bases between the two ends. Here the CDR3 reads CASSSDQYQETQYF. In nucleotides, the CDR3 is TGTGCCAGCAGCTCCGATCAGTACCAAGAGACCCAGTACTTC.

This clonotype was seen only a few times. This CDR3 reads CASSLETRHTEAFF. Written as DNA, the CDR3 is TGTGCCAGCAGCTTAGAGACCCGGCACACTGAAGCTTTCTTT. The chain combines TRBV7-8 with TRBJ1-1, with D uncertain. Per germline, CDR1 SGHVS and CDR2 FQNEAQ. This CDR3 is built from 14 residues. Trimming removed 1 base at V and 3 bases at J, with 9 bases between. The whole variable domain, filled in from reference TRBV7-8 and TRBJ1-1, reads GAGVSQSPRYKVAKRGQDVALRCDPISGHVSLFWYQQALGQGPEFLTYFQNEAQLDKSGLPSDRFFAERPEGSVSTLKIQRTQQEDSAVYLCASSLETRHTEAFFGQGTRLTVV.

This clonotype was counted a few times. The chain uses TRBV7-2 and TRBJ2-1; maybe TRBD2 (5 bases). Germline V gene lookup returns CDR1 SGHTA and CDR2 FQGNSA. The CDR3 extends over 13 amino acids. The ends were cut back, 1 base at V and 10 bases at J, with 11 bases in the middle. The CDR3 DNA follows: TGTGCCAGCAGCTTAGAACCCTCGGGGGAGCAGTTCTTC. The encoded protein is CASSLEPSGEQFF. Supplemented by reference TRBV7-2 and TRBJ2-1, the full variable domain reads GAGVSQSPSNKVTEKGKDVELRCDPISGHTALYWYRQSLGQGLEFLIYFQGNSAPDKSGLPSDRFSAERTGGSVSTLTIQRTQQEDSAVYLCASSLEPSGEQFFGPGTRLTVL.

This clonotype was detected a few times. CDR3 sequence: CASSLATGASKETQYF. CDR3 sequence (DNA): TGTGCCAGCAGCTTAGCGACAGGGGCCTCTAAGGAGACCCAGTACTTC. The chain combines TRBV7-8 with TRBJ2-5; 8 nucleotides match TRBD1. Losses at the gene ends were 0 bases for V and 5 bases for J; bases not matched to a gene: 8. The CDR3 loop spans 16 amino acids. Germline values: CDR1 SGHVS, CDR2 FQNEAQ.

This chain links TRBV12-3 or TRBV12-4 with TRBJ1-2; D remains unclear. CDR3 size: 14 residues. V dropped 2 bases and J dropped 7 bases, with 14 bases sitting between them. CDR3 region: CASSLSVGGFGYTF. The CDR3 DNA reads TGTGCCAGCAGTTTATCTGTCGGAGGTTTTGGCTACACCTTC.

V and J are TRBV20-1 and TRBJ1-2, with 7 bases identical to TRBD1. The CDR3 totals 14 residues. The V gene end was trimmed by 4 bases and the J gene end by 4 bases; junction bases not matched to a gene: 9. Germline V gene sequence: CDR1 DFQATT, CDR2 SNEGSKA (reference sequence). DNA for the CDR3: TGCAGTGCTAAAAACGACAGGGACCCCTATGGCTACACCTTC. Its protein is CSAKNDRDPYGYTF.